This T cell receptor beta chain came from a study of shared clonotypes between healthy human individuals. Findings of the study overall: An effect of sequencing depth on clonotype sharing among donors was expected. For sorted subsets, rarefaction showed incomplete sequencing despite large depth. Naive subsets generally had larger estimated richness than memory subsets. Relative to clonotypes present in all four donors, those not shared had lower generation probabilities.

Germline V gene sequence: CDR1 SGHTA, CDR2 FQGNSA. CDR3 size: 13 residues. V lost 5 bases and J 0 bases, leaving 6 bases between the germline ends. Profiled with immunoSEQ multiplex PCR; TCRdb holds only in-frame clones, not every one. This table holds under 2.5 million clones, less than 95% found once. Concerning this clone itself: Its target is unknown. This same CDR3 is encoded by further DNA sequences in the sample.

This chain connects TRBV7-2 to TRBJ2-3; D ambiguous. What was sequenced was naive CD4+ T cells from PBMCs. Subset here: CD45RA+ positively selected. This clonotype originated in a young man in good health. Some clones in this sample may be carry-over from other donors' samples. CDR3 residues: CASSLGSTDTQYF. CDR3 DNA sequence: TGTGCCAGCAGCCTCGGGAGCACAGATACGCAGTATTTT.